These 18 T cell receptor beta chains were sequenced from one sample in a study of blood T cells in healthy people across ages. Sample-barcoded 5' priming and a J-beta primer mix drove a second PCR of roughly 6 to 12 cycles. A single record per CDR3 protein comes from TCRdb applying MiXCR to the 5' RACE reads. The sample lists over 700,000 distinct CDR3 sequences, around 25% occurring once. This sample also belongs to another study, concerning T cells of mothers and their children.

The specimen sequenced was blood. The receptors originated from a boy between 10 and 17 years old in good health.

This clonotype was detected a few times. At one of its ends the junction is not consistent with the germline gene, which may arise from a read error. The chain carries TRBV4-1 and TRBJ2-5, with TRBD2 matching over 10 bases. The CDR3 has 13 residues. Looked up from germline, CDR1 is MGHRA and CDR2 is YSYEKL. The CDR3 protein is CASSQDGGTSVYF. The CDR3 DNA follows: TGCGCCAGCAGCCAAGATGGGGGGACTAGCGTGTATTTC.

This clonotype was seen a handful of times. The V and J genes are TRBV7-3 and TRBJ2-5; unclear D gene. The length of the CDR3 is 15 residues. The germline V gene encodes CDR1 SGHTA and CDR2 FQGTGA. Trimming cost V 5 bases and J 5 bases, with 18 bases left between them. The chain's CDR3 is CASSQTGSAAETQYF. For the CDR3, the DNA is TGTGCCAGCAGCCAAACGGGCAGCGCCGCCGAGACCCAGTACTTC.

The genes are TRBV10-2 and TRBJ2-7; tentatively, D is TRBD1 (6 bases). Trimming took 6 bases from V and 3 from J, leaving 15 bases between them. The germline gives CDR1 WSHSY, CDR2 SAAADI. This CDR3 is built from 14 residues. CDR3 protein: CASRTEQGLYEQYF. The CDR3 DNA reads as TGCGCCAGCAGAACCGAACAGGGTCTCTACGAGCAGTACTTC.

The genes are TRBV5-6 and TRBJ2-3; the match to TRBD2 covers 8 bases. V trimming: 4 bases; J trimming: 5 bases; junction bases outside the gene matches: 6. The CDR3 totals 14 residues. The V gene's germline CDR1 is SGHDT and CDR2 YYEEEE. The CDR3 sequence is CASSVGAGGDTQYF. The CDR3, as DNA: TGTGCCAGCAGCGTGGGCGCGGGAGGAGATACGCAGTATTTT. The full variable domain, with the rest looked up from reference TRBV5-6 and TRBJ2-3, is DAGVTQSPTHLIKTRGQQVTLRCSPKSGHDTVSWYQQALGQGPQFIFQYYEEEERQRGNFPDRFSGHQFPNYSSELNVNALLLGDSALYLCASSVGAGGDTQYFGPGTRLTVL.

The sample holds a few counts of this clonotype. This chain joins TRBV5-1 and TRBJ1-1; D gene uncertain. The CDR3 is 13 residues long. Trimming cost V 5 bases and J 4 bases, with 12 bases left between them. The germline V gene has CDR1 SGHRS and CDR2 YFSETQ. DNA of the CDR3: TGCGCCAGCAGAGACCCGGAGGGCACTGAAGCTTTCTTT. Translation gives CASRDPEGTEAFF.

This clonotype showed up just a few times. V gene TRBV7-2 combines with J gene TRBJ2-5; D is uncertain. V lost 2 bases and J 1 base, leaving 17 bases between the germline ends. This CDR3 is built from 17 residues. Germline CDR1 is SGHTA and CDR2 is FQGNSA. CDR3 sequence reads: CASSLRRKGAPQETQYF. The CDR3 DNA reads as TGTGCCAGCAGCTTACGACGAAAGGGCGCGCCCCAAGAGACCCAGTACTTC.

The chain couples TRBV12-3 or TRBV12-4 to TRBJ2-1; D might be TRBD2 (6 bases). There are 14 residues in the CDR3. V was clipped by 7 bases and J by 9 bases, with 19 bases between them. CDR3 sequence: CASNYDRPGGEQFF. The CDR3, as DNA: TGTGCCAGCAACTACGACAGACCCGGGGGTGAGCAGTTCTTC.

V is TRBV20-1 and J is TRBJ2-5; TRBD2 is a possible D gene (6 bases). This CDR3 spans 14 amino acids. In germline, CDR1 is DFQATT, CDR2 SNEGSKA (reference sequence). Trimming shortened V by 3 bases and J by 0 bases, and 11 bases separated the two germline ends. As DNA, the CDR3 is TGCAGTGCTAGTAGCGGAGAGTACCAAGAGACCCAGTACTTC. This sequence encodes CSASSGEYQETQYF.

The chain is built from TRBV5-1 and TRBJ2-5; D possibly corresponds to TRBD2 (5 bases). Judging by the DNA end, TRBJ2-1 fits better; the J call may be wrong. There are 11 residues in the CDR3. Germline V gives CDR1 SGHRS, CDR2 YFSETQ. The CDR3 DNA is TGCGCCAGCAGCTTGGCTAGCCTCCAGTTCTTC. Translated, it gives CASSLASLQFF.

This clonotype was seen more than once but under ten times. The DNA of the CDR3 is TGCGCCAGCAGCTTGGTTGGGGCCCTGAACACTGAAGCTTTCTTT. Encoded protein: CASSLVGALNTEAFF. V usage is TRBV5-1 and J usage is TRBJ1-1; D is perhaps TRBD1 (5 bases). CDR3 size: 15 residues. Germline V gene lookup returns CDR1 SGHRS and CDR2 YFSETQ. V was shortened by 0 bases and J by 0 bases, with 9 bases between the two germline ends.

The rearrangement uses TRBV19 and TRBJ2-3; D unresolved. From germline, CDR1 is LNHDA and CDR2 SQIVND (reference sequence). V shed 3 bases and J shed 2 bases, with 9 bases lying between them. The CDR3 extends over 14 amino acids. CDR3 protein: CASSMRLFTDTQYF. The CDR3 DNA sequence: TGTGCCAGTAGTATGAGACTCTTCACAGATACGCAGTATTTT.

This clonotype was observed a few times. The V gene is TRBV9, the J gene TRBJ2-3, with TRBD2 matching over 7 bases. The CDR3 has 16 residues. V dropped 0 bases and J dropped 3; count of bases not matched to a gene: 7. CDR1 SGDLS and CDR2 YYNGEE come from the germline V gene. This chain's CDR3 is CASSVDTSDRTDTQYF. CDR3 nucleotides: TGTGCCAGCAGCGTAGACACTAGCGATCGAACAGATACGCAGTATTTT.

The table lists this clonotype with a count of one. This chain uses TRBV20-1 with TRBJ1-1; D is uncertain. The germline V and J ends were trimmed by 1 base and 1 base, with 7 bases remaining between them. The CDR3 runs 13 residues. CDR1 and CDR2 from the germline V gene are DFQATT and SNEGSKA (reference sequence). CDR3 DNA sequence: TGCAGTGCTAGAGTAGGGAGGAACACTGAAGCTTTCTTT. This codes for CSARVGRNTEAFF.

This clonotype was counted between two and nine times. The rearrangement uses TRBV4-1 and TRBJ2-2, with TRBD2 identical over 10 bases. The J segment lost 5 bases and the V segment lost 6 bases, leaving 3 bases of the junction unmatched. This CDR3 spans 14 amino acids. Germline CDR1 MGHRA, CDR2 YSYEKL. The CDR3 here is CASRLAGKTGELFF. The CDR3 region has the DNA TGCGCCAGCAGACTAGCGGGAAAAACCGGGGAGCTGTTTTTT.

This chain uses TRBV11-2 with TRBJ2-7; D is uncertain. Germline-derived CDR1 and CDR2 are SGHAT and FQNNGV. The CDR3 consists of 12 residues. Trimming pared 5 bases from V and 4 bases from J, leaving 9 bases between. CDR3 sequence reads: CASSRVTYEQYF. CDR3 sequence (DNA): TGTGCCAGCAGCCGTGTCACGTACGAGCAGTACTTC.

This clonotype occurred a few times. The chain has TRBV13 and TRBJ2-3; D not resolved. Germline V gene data show CDR1 as PRHDT and CDR2 as FYEKMQ (reference sequence). Trimming took off 3 bases at V and 1 base at J, with 14 bases between the two ends. The CDR3 is 16 residues long. The CDR3 region has the DNA TGTGCCAGCAGCTTGGCGGCAGATGGGGGCACAGATACGCAGTATTTT. Translated, it gives CASSLAADGGTDTQYF.

V usage is TRBV4-3 and J usage is TRBJ2-1; maybe TRBD2 (7 bases). Trimming shortened V by 3 bases and J by 7 bases, and 25 bases separated the two germline ends. Germline CDR1 is LGHNA and CDR2 is YSLEER. This CDR3 is built from 18 residues. The CDR3 loop reads CASSQVWEGGPFLNEQFF. CDR3 DNA sequence: TGCGCCAGCAGCCAGGTTTGGGAGGGGGGGCCGTTTCTTAATGAGCAGTTCTTC.

The rearrangement uses TRBV20-1 and TRBJ2-7; a possible D gene is TRBD1 (6 bases). Germline V lookup: CDR1 DFQATT, CDR2 SNEGSKA (reference sequence). The CDR3 consists of 14 residues. The V and J ends lost 0 bases and 5 bases respectively, with 14 bases between them. The CDR3: CSARDSRTVHEQYF. CDR3 nucleotides: TGCAGTGCTAGAGATTCAAGGACAGTCCACGAGCAGTACTTC.